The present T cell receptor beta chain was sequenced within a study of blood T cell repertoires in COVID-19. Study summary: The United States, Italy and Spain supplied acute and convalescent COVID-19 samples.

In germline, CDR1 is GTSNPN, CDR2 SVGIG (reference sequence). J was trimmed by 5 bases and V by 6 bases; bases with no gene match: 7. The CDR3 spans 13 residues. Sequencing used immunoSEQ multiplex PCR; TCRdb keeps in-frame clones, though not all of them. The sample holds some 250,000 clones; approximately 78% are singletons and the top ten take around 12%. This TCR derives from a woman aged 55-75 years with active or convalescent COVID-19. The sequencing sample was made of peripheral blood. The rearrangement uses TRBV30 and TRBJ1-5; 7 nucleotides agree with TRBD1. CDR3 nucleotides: TGTGCCTGTACCCAAGGGGGCGATCAGCCCCAGCATTTT. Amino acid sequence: CACTQGGDQPQHF.